Below, one TCR beta chain is given with its context. Its antigen is not known. This specimen belongs to a study of CD8+CD57+ T cells in acquired aplastic anemia. Study-wide points: Patients and controls were found to share twenty-nine CD8+ CDR3 sequences.

All patients picked for sequencing had shown, by flow cytometry, an expansion of CD8+CD57+ cells. Genomic DNA, serving as template, underwent TCR beta VDJ and CDR3 profiling. TCRdb re-called the reads with MiXCR, one entry per CDR3 protein. The profile covers 120,000 or so distinct CDR3 sequences, with about 40% appearing a single time and 2.6% taken by the ten largest. Trimming shortened V by 8 bases and J by 5 bases, and 19 bases separated the two germline ends. The CDR3 sequence is 13 residues long. Germline V gene sequence: CDR1 SQVTM, CDR2 ANQGSEA. The sequence was obtained from a human donor with aplastic anemia. The sequenced material came from sorted CD4+, CD8+, or CD8+CD57+ T cells (not recorded which) from PBMCs. The V gene is TRBV29-1, the J gene TRBJ2-7; a possible D gene is TRBD1 (6 bases). The CDR3 coding sequence is TGCAGCTCGGGACACCGGGACATAAACGAGCAGTACTTC. Translated, it gives CSSGHRDINEQYF.